A single sample is the source of the 29 T cell receptor beta chains below, sequenced in a study of blood T cell repertoires in COVID-19. Some clones are missing from TCRdb's copy, which holds only in-frame ones; the method was immunoSEQ multiplex PCR. The data hold 100,000 to 150,000 clones, with 81% observed a single time. Sequences were obtained from peripheral blood. Receptors originate from a woman aged 60-70 years with active or convalescent COVID-19.

The chain recombines TRBV28 with TRBJ1-5; TRBD1 matches at 7 bases. CDR1 and CDR2 (germline): MDHEN, SYDVKM. This CDR3 comprises 16 residues. V lost 1 base to trimming and J lost 4 bases; unmatched junction nucleotides: 7. CDR3 region: CASSLFPGQKNQPQHF. The CDR3 DNA reads as TGTGCCAGCAGTTTATTTCCGGGACAGAAGAATCAGCCCCAGCATTTT.

CDR3 coding DNA: TGTGCCAGCAGTCCCCAAGGGGCTAACTATGGCTACACCTTC. Translated: CASSPQGANYGYTF. The chain carries TRBV28 and TRBJ1-2, with D maybe TRBD1 (5 bases). CDR3 length: 14 amino acids. V shed 5 bases and J shed 0 bases, with 10 bases lying between them. Germline V CDR1 and CDR2: MDHEN, SYDVKM.

The gene calls are TRBV27 and TRBJ1-2; TRBD1 is a possible D gene (6 bases). CDR3 length equals 16 residues. CDR1 is MNHEY, CDR2 SMNVEV, per germline (reference sequence). Between the trimmed V and J ends, which lost 5 bases and 4 bases, there was a span of 20 bases. CDR3 residues: CASSADRGAQGYGYTF. For the CDR3, the DNA is TGTGCCAGCAGTGCCGATCGGGGGGCGCAGGGCTATGGCTACACCTTC.

The chain joins TRBV4-3 to TRBJ1-5; TRBD1 is a possible D gene (5 bases). The germline gives CDR1 LGHNA, CDR2 YSLEER. The CDR3 sequence is 13 residues long. The V gene lost 0 bases and the J gene lost 7 bases, with 7 bases spanning the gap. The CDR3 loop is CASSQERGQPQHF. CDR3 coding DNA: TGCGCCAGCAGCCAAGAAAGGGGACAGCCCCAGCATTTT.

This clone was observed a single time. This chain connects TRBV2 to TRBJ2-3; 7 bases are a match to TRBD1. V lost 7 bases and J lost 2; bases outside the gene matches: 6. Germline CDR1 and CDR2: SNHLY and FYNNEI. The CDR3 sequence is 14 residues long. The CDR3: CASTIGTATDTQYF. The CDR3 nucleotides are TGTGCCAGCACCATCGGGACAGCCACAGATACGCAGTATTTT.

This rearrangement joins TRBV28 to TRBJ1-1; 8 bases map to TRBD1. Germline CDR1 and CDR2: MDHEN and SYDVKM. V was pared by 6 bases and J by 2 bases, with 8 bases of the junction left unmatched. The CDR3 is 15 amino acids. CDR3 amino acids: CASSRQGRGNTEAFF. In nucleotides, the CDR3 is TGTGCCAGCAGCAGACAGGGGCGAGGAAACACTGAAGCTTTCTTT. The full variable domain, completed using reference TRBV28 and TRBJ1-1, is DVKVTQSSRYLVKRTGEKVFLECVQDMDHENMFWYRQDPGLGLRLIYFSYDVKMKEKGDIPEGYSVSREKKERFSLILESASTNQTSMYLCASSRQGRGNTEAFFGQGTRLTVV.

By sample share, this clone is medium-sized. The V call is TRBV5-1, the J call TRBJ1-3; TRBD1 aligns across 9 bases. The CDR3 contains 15 residues. V shed 4 bases and J 7 bases; nucleotides not matched to a gene: 9. Germline V gene data show CDR1 as SGHRS and CDR2 as YFSETQ. CDR3 protein: CASSAGTGRGNTIYF. CDR3 nucleotides: TGCGCCAGCAGCGCCGGGACAGGGAGAGGGAACACCATATATTTT.

Only a few counts were recorded for this clone. The rearrangement joins TRBV6-1 to TRBJ2-7; D is perhaps TRBD1 (6 bases). Looked up from germline, CDR1 is MNHNS and CDR2 is SASEGT. Trimming left V 3 bases short and J 4 bases short, with 16 bases between. The CDR3 sequence is 15 residues long. The CDR3 reads CASSDHAAGDYEQYV. CDR3 sequence (DNA): TGTGCCAGCAGTGACCATGCGGCAGGGGATTACGAGCAGTACGTC.

The gene calls are TRBV3-1 (or the pseudogene TRBV3-2) and TRBJ1-6, with 8 positions matching TRBD1. Germline loops: CDR1 LGHDT, CDR2 YNNKEL (reference sequence). This CDR3 region has 13 residues. Unmatched junction bases numbered 5, after V lost 7 bases and J lost 9 bases. The DNA of the CDR3 is TGTGCCAGCACTCAGGGGGCTAGTTCACCCCTCCACTTT. This translates into CASTQGASSPLHF.

This clone occurred once. Compared with germline, one end of the junction differs, possibly owing to a read error. The rearrangement links TRBV7-2 to TRBJ2-5; D may be TRBD1 (7 bases). Germline V CDR1 and CDR2: SGHTA, FQGNSA. The CDR3 runs to 13 residues. The CDR3 protein is CASSLSAGGPPDF. The CDR3 DNA reads as TGTGCCAGCAGCTTATCGGCAGGGGGGCCCCCTGACTTC.

This chain links TRBV7-2 with TRBJ2-7; tentative D call: TRBD2 (7 bases). Germline V gene data show CDR1 as SGHTA and CDR2 as FQGNSA. The V end lost 4 bases, the J end lost 2 bases, and 9 bases lay between the germline ends. This CDR3 comprises 13 residues. This chain's CDR3 is CASSWGGAYEQYF. The CDR3 region has the DNA TGTGCCAGCAGCTGGGGGGGCGCCTACGAGCAGTACTTC.

This clone was detected a few times. This rearrangement joins TRBV6-4 to TRBJ2-3; 15 positions agree with TRBD2. The CDR3 sequence is 17 residues long. CDR1 and CDR2 from the germline V gene are MRHNA and SNTAGT. V gave up 0 bases and J gave up 6 bases; unmatched junction bases: 4. DNA of the CDR3: TGTGCCAGCAGTGACTCGGGACTAGCGGGGGGTTCTGATACGCAGTATTTT. It encodes CASSDSGLAGGSDTQYF.

V and J are TRBV28 and TRBJ1-4, with a weak D call TRBD1 (6 bases). Germline CDR1 is MDHEN and CDR2 is SYDVKM. Trimming took 8 bases from V and 4 from J, leaving 8 bases between them. This CDR3 has 12 residues. In DNA, the CDR3 is TGTGCCAGCGGACAGCTTAATGAAAAACTGTTTTTT. This gives the protein CASGQLNEKLFF.

The chain has TRBV6-5 and TRBJ1-3, with D tentatively TRBD1 (6 bases). This CDR3 is built from 15 residues. Germline CDR1 MNHEY, CDR2 SVGAGI. Between the trimmed V and J ends, which lost 5 bases and 1 base, there was a span of 12 bases. DNA for the CDR3: TGTGCCAGCAGTCTTTGGACAGCTTCTGGAAACACCATATATTTT. Translated, it gives CASSLWTASGNTIYF.

This clone was seen a few times. The rearrangement joins TRBV11-2 to TRBJ1-1, with a tentative D call TRBD1 (5 bases). Trimming removed 2 bases at V and 1 base at J, with 8 bases between. This CDR3 has 14 amino acids. Germline CDR1 is SGHAT and CDR2 is FQNNGV. CDR3 sequence reads: CASSLLQANTEAFF. In nucleotides, the CDR3 is TGTGCCAGCAGCTTACTACAGGCGAACACTGAAGCTTTCTTT. Full variable domain (remainder filled in from reference TRBV11-2 and TRBJ1-1): EAGVAQSPRYKIIEKRQSVAFWCNPISGHATLYWYQQILGQGPKLLIQFQNNGVVDDSQLPKDRFSAERLKGVDSTLKIQPAKLEDSAVYLCASSLLQANTEAFFGQGTRLTVV.

The chain is built from TRBV2 and TRBJ2-7, with D possibly being TRBD1 (6 bases). Germline assignment: CDR1 SNHLY and CDR2 FYNNEI. Trimming removed 7 bases at V and 4 bases at J, with 23 bases between. The CDR3 has 16 amino acids. The CDR3 DNA follows: TGTGCCAGCAAAGAGGGATTGGACAGAGGATTGTACGAGCAGTACGTC. This encodes CASKEGLDRGLYEQYV.

The table lists this clone with a count of one. The chain is built from TRBV5-8 and TRBJ2-7; D may be TRBD2 (5 bases). The germline gives CDR1 SGHTS, CDR2 YDEGEE. The CDR3 is 14 residues long. Between the trimmed V and J ends, which lost 7 bases and 0 bases, there was a span of 14 bases. In nucleotides, the CDR3 is TGTGCCAGCGGTCCGGGAAGATTCTCCTACGAGCAGTACTTC. Residues: CASGPGRFSYEQYF.

The count of this clone is one. V and J are TRBV5-4 and TRBJ1-6, with D possibly TRBD1 on 6 matching bases. The CDR3 contains 15 residues. Germline loops: CDR1 SGHNT, CDR2 YYREEE (reference sequence). V gave up 4 bases and J gave up 9 bases, with 17 bases separating them. The CDR3 region has the DNA TGTGCCAGCAGCCCAGAACAGGGAGTGGGTTCACCCCTCCACTTT. Its translation is CASSPEQGVGSPLHF.

This clone was counted between two and nine times. The chain combines TRBV28 with TRBJ1-1; D unresolved. The germline gives CDR1 MDHEN, CDR2 SYDVKM. Trimming removed 2 bases from V and 1 base from J, with 8 bases in between. CDR3 length: 14 residues. CDR3: CASSLMGSNTEAFF. The CDR3 DNA follows: TGTGCCAGCAGTTTAATGGGCTCGAACACTGAAGCTTTCTTT. The full variable domain, with the rest looked up from reference TRBV28 and TRBJ1-1, is DVKVTQSSRYLVKRTGEKVFLECVQDMDHENMFWYRQDPGLGLRLIYFSYDVKMKEKGDIPEGYSVSREKKERFSLILESASTNQTSMYLCASSLMGSNTEAFFGQGTRLTVV.

The chain employs TRBV3-1 (or the pseudogene TRBV3-2) and TRBJ1-2, with D possibly TRBD1 on 6 matching bases. Germline CDR1 LGHDT, CDR2 YNNKEL (reference sequence). The CDR3 sequence is 15 residues long. The ends were cut back, 4 bases at V and 0 bases at J, with 12 bases in the middle. CDR3 in amino acids: CASSPSGAPNYGYTF. The DNA for the CDR3 is TGTGCCAGCAGCCCTTCAGGGGCACCTAACTATGGCTACACCTTC.

This chain links TRBV5-4 with TRBJ1-4, with TRBD1 identical over 8 bases. The length of the CDR3 is 16 residues. The V and J ends lost 3 bases and 8 bases, in that order; junction bases with no gene match: 12. Germline V gene sequence: CDR1 SGHNT, CDR2 YYREEE (reference sequence). CDR3 residues: CASSSDTGGGKEKLFF. The CDR3 DNA reads TGTGCCAGCAGCTCTGACACAGGGGGAGGAAAAGAAAAACTGTTTTTT.

This sequence joins TRBV16 and TRBJ1-2; 7 nucleotides align to TRBD1. Trimming cost V 6 bases and J 4 bases; bases outside gene matches: 8. This CDR3 has 14 residues. Germline V gives CDR1 KGHSY, CDR2 FQNENV. Here the CDR3 DNA reads TGTGCCAGCAGTCCTACAGGGGCCGTCTATGGCTACACCTTC. Its translation: CASSPTGAVYGYTF.

The table lists this clone with a count of one. This chain connects TRBV5-1 to TRBJ2-3; possibly TRBD2 for D (5 bases). The germline V gene has CDR1 SGHRS and CDR2 YFSETQ. The CDR3 runs to 14 residues. Trimming stripped 0 bases from V and 1 base from J, with 6 bases between. In DNA form, the CDR3 reads TGCGCCAGCAGCTTGGAGAGGGGCACAGATACGCAGTATTTT. Protein: CASSLERGTDTQYF.

This chain links TRBV6-2 or TRBV6-3 with TRBJ1-5, with 7 bases lining up with TRBD1. CDR3 length: 14 amino acids. After removal of 5 bases from V and 3 bases from J, the junction contained 4 bases not matched to a gene. Germline CDR1 and CDR2: MNHEY and SVGEGT. The CDR3 protein is CASSPGTVNQPQHF. CDR3 nucleotide sequence: TGTGCCAGCAGTCCCGGGACAGTCAATCAGCCCCAGCATTTT.

The chain has TRBV5-4 and TRBJ2-3; 11 bases agree with TRBD2. The CDR3 length is 15 residues. Trimming cost V 2 bases and J 4 bases; bases outside gene matches: 3. CDR1 and CDR2 from the germline V gene are SGHNT and YYREEE (reference sequence). The CDR3 sequence: CASSFPSGGSDTQYF. The CDR3 DNA reads TGTGCCAGCAGCTTTCCTAGCGGGGGGTCAGATACGCAGTATTTT.

The V gene is TRBV18, the J gene TRBJ2-5; D might be TRBD1 (5 bases). Germline CDR1 reads KGHSH; CDR2 reads LQKENI. The CDR3 contains 13 residues. The V end lost 6 bases, the J end lost 1 base, and 9 bases lay between the germline ends. DNA for the CDR3: TGTGCCAGCTCTTCGGACATCCAAGAGACCCAGTACTTC. It translates to CASSSDIQETQYF.

This clone was detected once. This sequence joins TRBV29-1 and TRBJ2-7; 8 bases match TRBD1. The germline gives CDR1 SQVTM, CDR2 ANQGSEA. Trimming took 4 bases from V and 5 from J; bases not matched to a gene: 7. CDR3 length equals 13 residues. CDR3: CSVVRDRSHEQYF. The CDR3, as DNA: TGCAGCGTTGTGAGGGACAGGTCGCACGAGCAGTACTTC.

The CDR3 here is CAIKGVEGQPQHF. CDR3 coding DNA: TGTGCCATCAAAGGGGTGGAAGGTCAGCCCCAGCATTTT. The rearrangement links TRBV10-3 to TRBJ1-5; D possibly corresponds to TRBD1 (5 bases). Trimming cost V 7 bases and J 6 bases, with 13 bases left between them. CDR1 and CDR2 from the germline V gene are ENHRY and SYGVKD. This CDR3 is built from 13 residues.

J is TRBJ1-5 and V is TRBV5-8, with D perhaps matching TRBD1 (5 bases). The CDR3 loop spans 14 amino acids. The germline V gene has CDR1 SGHTS and CDR2 YDEGEE. The ends were cut back, 5 bases at V and 9 bases at J, with 18 bases in the middle. CDR3 sequence: CASSQTGLGAPQHF. CDR3 coding DNA: TGTGCCAGCAGTCAAACAGGCCTTGGGGCGCCCCAGCATTTT.